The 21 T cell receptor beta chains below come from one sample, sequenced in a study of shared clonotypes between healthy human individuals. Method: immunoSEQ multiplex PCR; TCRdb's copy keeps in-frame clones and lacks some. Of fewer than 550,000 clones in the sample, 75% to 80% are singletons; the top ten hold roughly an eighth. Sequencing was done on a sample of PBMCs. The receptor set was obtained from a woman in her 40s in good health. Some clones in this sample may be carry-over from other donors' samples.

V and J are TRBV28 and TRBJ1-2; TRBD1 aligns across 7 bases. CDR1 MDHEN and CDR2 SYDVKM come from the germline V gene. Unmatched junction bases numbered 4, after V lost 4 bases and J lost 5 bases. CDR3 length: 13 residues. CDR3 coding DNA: TGTGCCAGCAGTTCGGGACAGAGGTATGGCTACACCTTC. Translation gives CASSSGQRYGYTF.

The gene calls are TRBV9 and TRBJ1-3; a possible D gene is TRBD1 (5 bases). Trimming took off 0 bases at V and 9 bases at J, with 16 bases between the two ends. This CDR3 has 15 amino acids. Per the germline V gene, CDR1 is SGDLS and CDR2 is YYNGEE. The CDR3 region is CASSVAMEGAATIYF. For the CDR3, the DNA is TGTGCCAGCAGCGTAGCTATGGAAGGGGCCGCCACCATATATTTT.

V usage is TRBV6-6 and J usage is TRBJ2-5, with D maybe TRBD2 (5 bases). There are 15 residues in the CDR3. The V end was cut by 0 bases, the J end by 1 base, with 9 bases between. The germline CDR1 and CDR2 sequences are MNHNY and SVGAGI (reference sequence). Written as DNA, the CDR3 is TGTGCCAGCAGTTACTCGTACGGGATCCAAGAGACCCAGTACTTC. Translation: CASSYSYGIQETQYF.

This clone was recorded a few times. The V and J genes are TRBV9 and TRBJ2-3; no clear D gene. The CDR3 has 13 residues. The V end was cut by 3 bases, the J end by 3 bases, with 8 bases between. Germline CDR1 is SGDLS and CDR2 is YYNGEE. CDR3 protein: CASSATITDTQYF. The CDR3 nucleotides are TGTGCCAGCAGCGCCACCATTACAGATACGCAGTATTTT.

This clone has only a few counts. The CDR3 DNA follows: TGTGCCAGCGCCATCCGGGCGGGGGATACAGATACGCAGTATTTT. It is translated as CASAIRAGDTDTQYF. The rearrangement joins TRBV28 to TRBJ2-3, with TRBD2 matching 7 bases. Germline lookup yields CDR1 MDHEN and CDR2 SYDVKM. The junction had 11 bases not matched to a gene; V was cut back by 8 bases and J by 3 bases. This CDR3 region has 15 residues.

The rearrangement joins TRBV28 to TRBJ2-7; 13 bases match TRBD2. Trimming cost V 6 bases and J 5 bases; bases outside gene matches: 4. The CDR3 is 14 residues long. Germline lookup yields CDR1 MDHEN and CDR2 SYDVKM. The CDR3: CASRVTSGRNEQYF. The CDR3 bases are TGTGCCAGCAGGGTGACTAGCGGGAGGAACGAGCAGTACTTC.

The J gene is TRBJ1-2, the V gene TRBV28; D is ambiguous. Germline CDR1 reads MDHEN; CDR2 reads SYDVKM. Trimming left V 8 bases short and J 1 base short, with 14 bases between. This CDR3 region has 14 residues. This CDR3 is CASQPPGFNYGYTF. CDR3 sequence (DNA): TGTGCCAGCCAGCCCCCGGGCTTTAACTATGGCTACACCTTC.

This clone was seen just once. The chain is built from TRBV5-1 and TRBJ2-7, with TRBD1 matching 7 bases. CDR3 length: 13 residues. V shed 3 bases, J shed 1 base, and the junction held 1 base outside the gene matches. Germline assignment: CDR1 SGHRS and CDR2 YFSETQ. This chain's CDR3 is CASSSTGSYEQYF. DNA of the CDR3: TGCGCCAGCAGCTCGACAGGGTCCTACGAGCAGTACTTC.

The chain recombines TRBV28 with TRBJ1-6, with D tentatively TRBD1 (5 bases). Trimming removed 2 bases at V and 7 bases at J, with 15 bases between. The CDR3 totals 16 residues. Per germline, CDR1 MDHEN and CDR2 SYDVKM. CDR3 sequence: CASSLNRGSGNSPLHF. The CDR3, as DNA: TGTGCCAGCAGTTTAAATCGGGGCTCTGGGAATTCACCCCTCCACTTT.

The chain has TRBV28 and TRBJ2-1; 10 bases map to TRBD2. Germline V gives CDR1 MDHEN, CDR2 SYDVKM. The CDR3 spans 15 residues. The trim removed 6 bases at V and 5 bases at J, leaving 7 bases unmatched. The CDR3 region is CASSHLAGVDNEQFF. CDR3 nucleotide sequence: TGTGCCAGCAGCCATCTAGCGGGAGTCGACAATGAGCAGTTCTTC.

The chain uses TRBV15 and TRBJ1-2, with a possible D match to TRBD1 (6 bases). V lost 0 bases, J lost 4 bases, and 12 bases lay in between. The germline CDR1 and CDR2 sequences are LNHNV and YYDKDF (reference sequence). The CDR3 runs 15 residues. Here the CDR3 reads CATSRDGEQGYGYTF. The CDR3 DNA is TGTGCCACCAGCAGAGATGGGGAACAGGGCTATGGCTACACCTTC. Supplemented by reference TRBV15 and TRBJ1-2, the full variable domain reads DAMVIQNPRYQVTQFGKPVTLSCSQTLNHNVMYWYQQKSSQAPKLLFHYYDKDFNNEADTPDNFQSRRPNTSFCFLDIRSPGLGDTAMYLCATSRDGEQGYGYTFGSGTRLTVV.

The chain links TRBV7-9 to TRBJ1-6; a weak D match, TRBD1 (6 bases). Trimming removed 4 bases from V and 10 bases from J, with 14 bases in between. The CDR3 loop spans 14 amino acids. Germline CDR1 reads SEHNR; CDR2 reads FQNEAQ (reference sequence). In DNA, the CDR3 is TGTGCCAGCAGCTCTTCAGGGGAGCACTCACCCCTCCACTTT. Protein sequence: CASSSSGEHSPLHF.

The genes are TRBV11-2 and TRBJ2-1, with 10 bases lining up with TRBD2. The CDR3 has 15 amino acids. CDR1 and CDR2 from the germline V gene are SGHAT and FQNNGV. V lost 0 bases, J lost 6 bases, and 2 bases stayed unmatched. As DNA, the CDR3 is TGTGCCAGCAGCTTAGATAGCGGGAGGCTCAATGAGCAGTTCTTC. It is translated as CASSLDSGRLNEQFF.

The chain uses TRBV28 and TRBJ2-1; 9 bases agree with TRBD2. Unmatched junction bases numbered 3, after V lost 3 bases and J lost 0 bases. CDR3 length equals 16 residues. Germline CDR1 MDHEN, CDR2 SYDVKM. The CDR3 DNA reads TGTGCCAGCAGTTTTCCTAGCGGGAACTCCTACAATGAGCAGTTCTTC. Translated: CASSFPSGNSYNEQFF.

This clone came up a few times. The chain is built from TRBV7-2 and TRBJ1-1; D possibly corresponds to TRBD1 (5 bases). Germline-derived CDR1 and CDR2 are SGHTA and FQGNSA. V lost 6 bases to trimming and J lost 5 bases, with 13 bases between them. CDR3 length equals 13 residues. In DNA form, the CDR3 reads TGTGCCAGCAGATTCGGGGCAGGGACTGAAGCTTTCTTT. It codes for CASRFGAGTEAFF. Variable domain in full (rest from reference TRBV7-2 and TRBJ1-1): GAGVSQSPSNKVTEKGKDVELRCDPISGHTALYWYRQSLGQGLEFLIYFQGNSAPDKSGLPSDRFSAERTGGSVSTLTIQRTQQEDSAVYLCASRFGAGTEAFFGQGTRLTVV.

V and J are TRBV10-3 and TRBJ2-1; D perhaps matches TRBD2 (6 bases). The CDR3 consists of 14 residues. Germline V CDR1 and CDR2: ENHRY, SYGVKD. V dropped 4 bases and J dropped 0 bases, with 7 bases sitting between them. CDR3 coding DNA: TGTGCCATCAGTGCGACTAGCTCCTACAATGAGCAGTTCTTC. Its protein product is CAISATSSYNEQFF.

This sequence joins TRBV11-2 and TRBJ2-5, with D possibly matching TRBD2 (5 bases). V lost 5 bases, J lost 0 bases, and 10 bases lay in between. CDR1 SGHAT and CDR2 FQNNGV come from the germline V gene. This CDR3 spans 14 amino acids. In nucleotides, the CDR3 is TGTGCCAGCAGCCGTCTAGCTAACCAAGAGACCCAGTACTTC. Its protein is CASSRLANQETQYF.

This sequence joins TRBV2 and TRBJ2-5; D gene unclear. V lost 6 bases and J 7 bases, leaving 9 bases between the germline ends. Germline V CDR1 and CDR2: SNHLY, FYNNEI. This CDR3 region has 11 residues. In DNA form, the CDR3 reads TGTGCCAGCAGGGACGCAGGGACCCAGTACTTC. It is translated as CASRDAGTQYF.

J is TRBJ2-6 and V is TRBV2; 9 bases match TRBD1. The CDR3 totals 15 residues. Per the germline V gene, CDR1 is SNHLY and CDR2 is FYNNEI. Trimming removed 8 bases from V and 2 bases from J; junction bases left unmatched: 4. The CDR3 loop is CASLRDRAGANVLTF. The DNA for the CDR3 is TGTGCCAGCTTGCGGGACAGGGCTGGGGCCAACGTCCTGACTTTC.

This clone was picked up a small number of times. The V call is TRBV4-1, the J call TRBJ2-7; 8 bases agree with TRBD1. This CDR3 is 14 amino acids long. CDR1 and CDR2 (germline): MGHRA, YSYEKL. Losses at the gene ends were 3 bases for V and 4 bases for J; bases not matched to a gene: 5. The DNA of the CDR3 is TGCGCCAGCAGCCATGAAAACAGGGGGTACGAGCAGTACTTC. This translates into CASSHENRGYEQYF.

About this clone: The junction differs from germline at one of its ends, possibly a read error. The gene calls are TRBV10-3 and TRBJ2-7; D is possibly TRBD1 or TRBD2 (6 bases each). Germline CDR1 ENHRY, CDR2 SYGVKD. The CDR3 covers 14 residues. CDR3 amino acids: CASSYSQGTYEQYF. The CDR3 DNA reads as TGTGCCAGCAGTTACTCGCAGGGGACTTACGAGCAGTACTTC.